Presented here are 5 T cell receptor beta chains from one specimen sequenced in a study of T cells in Graves' hyperthyroidism and ophthalmopathy. Amplified TCR beta CDR3 regions came from RNA transcripts. HTBI primers were employed in a first-round RT-PCR of the TCR CDR3. TCRdb used MiXCR to reprocess the multiplex PCR reads, holding one entry per CDR3 protein. This sample carries about 560,000 distinct CDR3 sequences, approximately 16% of them seen once, and the ten largest clones take 18%. Sequenced input: blood. These TCRs come from a young woman with Graves' hyperthyroidism.

This clonotype has at least ten counts. The rearrangement uses TRBV12-3 or TRBV12-4 and TRBJ2-2, with 8 nucleotides matching TRBD2. The CDR3 length is 16 residues. J gave up 2 bases and V 2 bases, and 4 bases lay outside the gene matches. This chain's CDR3 is CASSLRGGLNTGELFF. In nucleotides, the CDR3 is TGTGCCAGCAGTTTACGGGGGGGCCTAAACACCGGGGAGCTGTTTTTT.

This clonotype was picked up many times. The V and J genes are TRBV28 and TRBJ1-5; 10 nucleotides line up with TRBD1. CDR1 is MDHEN, CDR2 SYDVKM, per germline. V trimming: 2 bases; J trimming: 7 bases; junction bases outside the gene matches: 8. The CDR3 is 16 amino acids. The CDR3 protein is CASSLTIGQGEQPQHF. The CDR3 DNA sequence: TGTGCCAGCAGTTTAACGATAGGACAGGGGGAGCAGCCCCAGCATTTT.

This clonotype was observed at least ten times. The chain is built from TRBV20-1 and TRBJ2-3; D unresolved. Deletions cut 6 bases from V and 1 base from J, with 20 bases between. Germline-derived CDR1 and CDR2 are DFQATT and SNEGSKA (reference sequence). The CDR3 has 16 amino acids. This CDR3 is CSAFPIGPVGTDTQYF. In DNA, the CDR3 is TGCAGTGCCTTCCCGATAGGGCCGGTGGGCACAGATACGCAGTATTTT.

This clonotype was seen more than once but under ten times. V usage is TRBV14 and J usage is TRBJ2-3; 10 bases fit TRBD2. V lost 7 bases and J lost 3; bases outside the gene matches: 4. Germline CDR1 reads SGHDN; CDR2 reads FVKESK. This CDR3 comprises 14 residues. CDR3 nucleotides: TGTGCCAGCACTCTAGCGGGAGCTACAGATACGCAGTATTTT. It yields the protein CASTLAGATDTQYF.

Only a few counts were recorded for this clonotype. The chain links TRBV20-1 to TRBJ2-5; a possible D gene is TRBD2 (7 bases). Trimming stripped 6 bases from V and 5 bases from J, with 19 bases between. Germline lookup yields CDR1 DFQATT and CDR2 SNEGSKA (reference sequence). The CDR3 totals 14 residues. CDR3 region: CSAVGGGPGETQYF. As DNA, the CDR3 is TGCAGTGCCGTGGGGGGGGGCCCTGGGGAGACCCAGTACTTC.